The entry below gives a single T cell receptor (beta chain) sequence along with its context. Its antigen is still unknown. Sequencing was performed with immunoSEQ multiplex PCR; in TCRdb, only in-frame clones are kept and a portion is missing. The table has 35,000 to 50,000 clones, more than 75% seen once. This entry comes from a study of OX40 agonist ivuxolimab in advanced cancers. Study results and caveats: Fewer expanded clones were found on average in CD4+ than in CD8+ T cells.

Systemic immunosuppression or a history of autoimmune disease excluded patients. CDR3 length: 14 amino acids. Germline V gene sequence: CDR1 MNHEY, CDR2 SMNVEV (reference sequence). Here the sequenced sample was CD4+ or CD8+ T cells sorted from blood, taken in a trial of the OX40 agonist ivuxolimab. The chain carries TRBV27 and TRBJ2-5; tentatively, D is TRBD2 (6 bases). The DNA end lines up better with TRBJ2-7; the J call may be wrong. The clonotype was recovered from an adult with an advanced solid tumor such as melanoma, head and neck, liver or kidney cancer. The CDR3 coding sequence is TGTGCCAGCTCCCCGGGGGAAGCGGTCTACGAGCAGTACTTC. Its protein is CASSPGEAVYEQYF.